The T cell receptor beta chain under discussion was sequenced for a study of T cells in Graves' hyperthyroidism and ophthalmopathy. The CDR3 is 11 residues long. Germline assignment: CDR1 SNHLY and CDR2 FYNNEI. About this clonotype itself: One end of the junction varies from germline; a read error may be responsible.

The TCR beta CDR3 regions underwent amplification using RNA transcripts as the source. A set of HTBI primers served as the primers for a first-round RT-PCR of the TCR CDR3. In TCRdb, the multiplex PCR reads were re-called with MiXCR into one record per CDR3 protein. This table has nearly 750,000 distinct CDR3 sequences, roughly 32% appearing once. The study based diagnoses on clinical symptoms, serum thyroxine and TRAb, thyroid ultrasound and orbital computed tomography. Sequenced material: blood. The chain has TRBV2 and TRBJ2-5; D remains ambiguous. The clonotype comes from a woman aged 40 to 49 with Graves' hyperthyroidism. The CDR3 loop is CANSEPETQYF. Written as DNA, the CDR3 is TGTGCCAACAGTGAACCAGAGACCCAGTACTTC.